This is a list of T cell receptor beta chains from one sample in a study of PD-1 blockade in classical Hodgkin lymphoma. Measured with immunoSEQ multiplex PCR; TCRdb has only the in-frame clones, and not every one. Counted here are tens of thousands of clones, 66% occurring once; the ten biggest clones make up around 3%. The sequences come from peripheral blood mononuclear cells (PBMCs), collected before the fourth cycle of nivolumab. Receptors were obtained from a human donor with classical Hodgkin lymphoma. The CDR3 runs from the conserved cysteine through the conserved F or W. A D gene is named only where the DNA matches it firmly. Some rows have no size entry. The others give once, few or many, or a class for an expanded clone.

v_gene: TRBV5-1
j_gene: TRBJ1-1
abundance: -
d_gene: -
CDR3nt: TGCGCCAGTAGGTCCGGGACACCGAACACTGAAGCTTTCTTT
CDR3aa: CASRSGTPNTEAFF

v_gene: TRBV6-5
j_gene: TRBJ2-5
abundance: -
d_gene: -
CDR3nt: TGTGCCCTCGGGGCGGAGGGCGGAGAGACCCAGTACTTC
CDR3aa: CALGAEGGETQYF

v_gene: TRBV5-1
j_gene: TRBJ2-1
abundance: -
d_gene: -
CDR3nt: TGCGCCAGCAGCTGGAACATTGGACGGCAAGTTTACAATGAGCAGTTCTTC
CDR3aa: CASSWNIGRQVYNEQFF

v_gene: TRBV28
j_gene: TRBJ1-1
abundance: -
d_gene: -
CDR3nt: TGTGCCAGCAGTTTACGTGCAGGGAGGGGAACTGAAGCTTTCTTT
CDR3aa: CASSLRAGRGTEAFF

v_gene: TRBV15
j_gene: TRBJ1-2
abundance: -
d_gene: -
CDR3nt: TGTGCCACCAGCAGAGAAGGGGGGCGATTGGAGGGCTACACCTTC
CDR3aa: CATSREGGRLEGYTF

v_gene: TRBV6-1
j_gene: TRBJ1-2
abundance: few
d_gene: TRBD1
CDR3nt: TGTGCCAGCAGTGACTGGGACAGCGGGGGCTACACCTTC
CDR3aa: CASSDWDSGGYTF

v_gene: TRBV29-1
j_gene: TRBJ1-2
abundance: -
d_gene: TRBD1
CDR3nt: TGCAGCGTTGGGGTTCGGCAGGGGGCTGGCTACACCTTC
CDR3aa: CSVGVRQGAGYTF

v_gene: TRBV5-4
j_gene: TRBJ1-1
abundance: once
d_gene: TRBD1
CDR3nt: TGTGCCAGCAGCCAGCAGGGGGCAGGGGCTTTCTTT
CDR3aa: CASSQQGAGAFF

v_gene: TRBV9
j_gene: TRBJ1-2
abundance: -
d_gene: TRBD1
CDR3nt: TGTGCCAGCAGCAAACGATCCGGGACAGGGATTGGGGCTAACTATGGCTACACCTTC
CDR3aa: CASSKRSGTGIGANYGYTF

v_gene: TRBV30
j_gene: TRBJ2-7
abundance: -
d_gene: -
CDR3nt: TGTGCCTGGAGTCCCCGCCGCAGCGAGCAGTACTTC
CDR3aa: CAWSPRRSEQYF

v_gene: TRBV4-1
j_gene: TRBJ2-5
abundance: -
d_gene: TRBD1
CDR3nt: TGCGCCAGCAGCCAAGGCGGTCCGGGACAGGGGACGACGGCCCAGTACTTC
CDR3aa: CASSQGGPGQGTTAQYF

v_gene: TRBV7-6
j_gene: TRBJ2-7
abundance: -
d_gene: TRBD1
CDR3nt: TGTGCCAGCAGCCGTTCCGGACAGGGGGGACTCTACGAGCAGTACTTC
CDR3aa: CASSRSGQGGLYEQYF

v_gene: TRBV10-2
j_gene: TRBJ2-3
abundance: once
d_gene: TRBD2
CDR3nt: TGCGCCAGCAGTGTTAGCGGGAGGGCCACAGATACGCAGTATTTT
CDR3aa: CASSVSGRATDTQYF

v_gene: TRBV14
j_gene: TRBJ2-6
abundance: medium-sized
d_gene: -
CDR3nt: TGTGCCAGCAGCCAAGAGATCAGGCACACCTCTGGGGCCAACGTCCTGACTTTC
CDR3aa: CASSQEIRHTSGANVLTF

v_gene: TRBV30
j_gene: TRBJ1-2
abundance: -
d_gene: -
CDR3nt: TGTGCCTGGACAGGGAACTATGGCTACACCTTC
CDR3aa: CAWTGNYGYTF

v_gene: TRBV9
j_gene: TRBJ2-7
abundance: -
d_gene: TRBD1
CDR3nt: TGTGCCAGCAGCACCCCAGAGGGGGACAGAGGCTACGAGCAGTACTTC
CDR3aa: CASSTPEGDRGYEQYF

v_gene: TRBV28
j_gene: TRBJ1-1
abundance: once
d_gene: -
CDR3nt: TGTGCCAGCATTGACCGATCCGGGACTGAAGCTTTCTTT
CDR3aa: CASIDRSGTEAFF

v_gene: TRBV30
j_gene: TRBJ1-1
abundance: -
d_gene: -
CDR3nt: TGTGCCTGGAGTCCTGGGACGGCCAGGGCTGAAGCTTTCTTT
CDR3aa: CAWSPGTARAEAFF

v_gene: TRBV4-2
j_gene: TRBJ2-5
abundance: -
d_gene: -
CDR3nt: TGTGCCAGCAGCCATGACAAGGAAGAGACCCAGTACTTC
CDR3aa: CASSHDKEETQYF

v_gene: TRBV4-1
j_gene: TRBJ2-1
abundance: -
d_gene: -
CDR3nt: TGCGCCAGCAGCCAAGATAAGCAGTACAATGAGCAGTTCTTC
CDR3aa: CASSQDKQYNEQFF

v_gene: TRBV9
j_gene: TRBJ1-2
abundance: -
d_gene: -
CDR3nt: TGTGCCAGCAGCGTAGCAGCGGGCTATGGCTACACCTTC
CDR3aa: CASSVAAGYGYTF

v_gene: TRBV5-1
j_gene: TRBJ1-3
abundance: -
d_gene: TRBD1
CDR3nt: TGCGCCAGCAGCCCGGGACAGGCGGGGGGAAACACCATATATTTT
CDR3aa: CASSPGQAGGNTIYF